This TCR beta chain came from a study of blood T cell repertoires in COVID-19. Whole-study context: The study drew acute and convalescent COVID-19 samples from the United States, Italy and Spain. T cells, B-cell-depleted T cells, or PBMCs provided the cDNA or gDNA that served as material.

The CDR3 is 15 amino acids. The ends were cut back, 6 bases at V and 8 bases at J, with 19 bases in the middle. CDR1 SNHLY and CDR2 FYNNEI come from the germline V gene. In this sample, this clone turned up a few times. TCRdb keeps only in-frame clones here, not all; method: immunoSEQ multiplex PCR. The sample includes fewer than 250,000 clones, roughly 91% of them seen just once. The source material was PBMCs or T cells enriched from blood (not recorded which). The sequence was collected from a man aged 25 to 40 in a cohort exposed to, infected with or recovered from COVID-19 (not recorded which). The chain is built from TRBV2 and TRBJ1-4, with a possible D match to TRBD1 (5 bases). CDR3 region: CASRTGDLFGEKLFF. CDR3 coding DNA: TGTGCCAGCAGAACCGGGGACTTATTCGGGGAAAAACTGTTTTTT.